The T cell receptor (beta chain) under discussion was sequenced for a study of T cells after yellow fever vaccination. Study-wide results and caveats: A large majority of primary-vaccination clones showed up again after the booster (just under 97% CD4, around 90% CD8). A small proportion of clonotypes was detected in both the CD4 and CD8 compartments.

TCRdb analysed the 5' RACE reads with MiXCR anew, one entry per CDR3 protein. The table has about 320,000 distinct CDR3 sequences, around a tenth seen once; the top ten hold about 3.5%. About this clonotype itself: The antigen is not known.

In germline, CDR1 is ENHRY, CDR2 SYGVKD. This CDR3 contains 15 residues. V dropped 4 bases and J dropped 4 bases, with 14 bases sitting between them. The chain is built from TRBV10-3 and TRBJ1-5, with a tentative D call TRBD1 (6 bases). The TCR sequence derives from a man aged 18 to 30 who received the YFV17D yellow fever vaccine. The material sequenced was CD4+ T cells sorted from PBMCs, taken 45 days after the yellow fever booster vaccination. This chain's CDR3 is CAISASGGGNQPQHF. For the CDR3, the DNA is TGTGCCATCAGTGCTTCCGGAGGGGGAAATCAGCCCCAGCATTTT.